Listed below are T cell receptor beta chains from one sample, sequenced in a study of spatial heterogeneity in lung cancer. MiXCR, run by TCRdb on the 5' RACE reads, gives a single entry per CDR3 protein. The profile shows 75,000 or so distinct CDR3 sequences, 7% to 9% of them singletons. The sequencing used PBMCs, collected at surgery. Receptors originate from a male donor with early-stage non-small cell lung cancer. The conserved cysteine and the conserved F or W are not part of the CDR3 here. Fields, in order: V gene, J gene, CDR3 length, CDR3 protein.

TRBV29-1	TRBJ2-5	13	SVLPRLAGEETQY
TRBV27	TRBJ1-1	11	ASSLIHDTEAF
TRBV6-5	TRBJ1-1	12	ASSYSPANTEAF
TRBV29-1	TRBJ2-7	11	SVERDRGYEQY
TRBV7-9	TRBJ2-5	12	ASSLGQGEETQY
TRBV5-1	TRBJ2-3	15	ASSLGAGDVPTDTQY
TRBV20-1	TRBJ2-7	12	SARSGQGLYEQY
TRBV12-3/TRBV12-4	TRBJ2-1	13	ASSFPRGLYNEQF
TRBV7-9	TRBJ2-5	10	ASSFGPETQY
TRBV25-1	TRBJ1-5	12	ASSDGGFNQPQH
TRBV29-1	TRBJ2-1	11	SVERGWGNEQF
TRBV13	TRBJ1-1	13	ASSFFGGENTEAF
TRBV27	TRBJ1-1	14	ASSYLTAEGNTEAF
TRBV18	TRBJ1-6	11	ASSRDGDSPLH
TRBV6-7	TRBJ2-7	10	ASNRCGREQY
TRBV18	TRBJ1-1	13	ASSPPGQLNTEAF
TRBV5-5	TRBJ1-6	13	ASSLDPAGDSPLH
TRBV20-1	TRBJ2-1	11	SQDRPSYNEQF
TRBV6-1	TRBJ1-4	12	ASSEYGAGEKLF
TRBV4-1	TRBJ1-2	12	ASSRGQGGDGYT
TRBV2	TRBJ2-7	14	ASVFPPGQGTYEQY
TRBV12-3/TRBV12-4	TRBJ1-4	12	ASTLRQGYEKLF
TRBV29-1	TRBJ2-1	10	SAVIGRNEQF
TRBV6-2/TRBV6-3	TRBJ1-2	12	ASSYSKRLGGYT
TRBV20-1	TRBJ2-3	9	SARGGDTQY
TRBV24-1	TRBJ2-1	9	ATSDMTEQF
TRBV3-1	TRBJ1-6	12	ASSQGSLVSPLH
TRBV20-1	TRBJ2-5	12	SANPTILQETQY
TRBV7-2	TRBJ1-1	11	ASSQGHSTEAF
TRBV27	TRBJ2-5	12	ASSPRGNIETQY
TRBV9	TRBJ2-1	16	ASSVVAGGPGSYNEQF
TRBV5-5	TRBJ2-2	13	ASSWTGESTGELF
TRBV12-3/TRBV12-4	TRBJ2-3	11	ASTNTPSETQY
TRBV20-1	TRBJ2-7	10	SANGEYYEQY
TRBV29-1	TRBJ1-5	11	SVEREAGQPQH
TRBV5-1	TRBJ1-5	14	ASSSDPGGAGQPQH
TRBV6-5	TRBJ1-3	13	ASSYRETSGNTIY
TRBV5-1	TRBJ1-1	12	ASSYKDTNTEAF
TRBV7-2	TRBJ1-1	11	ASSLGVGTEAF
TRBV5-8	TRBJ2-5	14	ASSLGLADYQETQY
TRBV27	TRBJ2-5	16	ASLPEYTDRRTKETQY
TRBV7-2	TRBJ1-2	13	ASSSQGAPDYGYT
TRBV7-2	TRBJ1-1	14	ASSLTSSTGTPEAF
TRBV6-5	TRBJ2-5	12	ASSSGQALETQY
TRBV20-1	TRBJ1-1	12	SARGFVENTEAF
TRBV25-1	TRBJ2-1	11	ASNSGTTFEQF
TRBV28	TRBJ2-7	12	ASRLAGTLYEQY
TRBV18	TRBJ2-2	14	ASSPASGRNTGELF
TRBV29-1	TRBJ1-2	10	TAGTANYGYT
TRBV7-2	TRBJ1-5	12	ASSFTGSNQPQH
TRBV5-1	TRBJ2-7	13	ASSLVPDGAYEQY
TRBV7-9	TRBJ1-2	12	ASSAATGLYGYT
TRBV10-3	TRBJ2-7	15	AITVEPRDKGSYEQY
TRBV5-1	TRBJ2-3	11	ASSFPGTDTQY
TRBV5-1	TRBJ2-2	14	ASSGRTSGDTGELF
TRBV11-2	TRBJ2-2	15	ASSLGRGGSIDGELF
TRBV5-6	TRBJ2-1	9	ASRSGISQF